The rows below give T cell receptor beta chains drawn from one sample of a study of pediatric ulcerative colitis. Profiling relied on immunoSEQ multiplex PCR, and the TCRdb table lists in-frame clones only, not all of them. This repertoire shows 35,000 to 45,000 clones, less than 85% found once; its top ten account for roughly 23%. The sequenced material came from blood. The origin of the receptors is a girl aged 10 to 17 with moderate ulcerative colitis. Each CDR3 is given with its conserved first and last residue. D genes are given only for firm matches. Some rows have no size entry. The others give once, few or many, or a class for an expanded clone.

j_call | cdr3_length | v_call | d_call | clone_size | cdr3_nt | cdr3_aa
TRBJ2-1 | 16 | TRBV9 | NA | NA | TGTGCCAGCAGCGTAGAAGAGGAGACCTCCTACAATGAGCAGTTCTTC | CASSVEEETSYNEQFF
TRBJ2-1 | 17 | TRBV7-7 | NA | few | TGTGCCAGCAGCTTGGTCCGCCCATTACTAACTTACAATGAGCAGTTCTTC | CASSLVRPLLTYNEQFF
TRBJ2-5 | 14 | TRBV30 | TRBD1 | few | TGTGCCTGGAGTGCTGGGACAGGGGGGGAGACCCAGTACTTC | CAWSAGTGGETQYF
TRBJ2-5 | 15 | TRBV4-1 | TRBD2 | NA | TGCGCCAGCAGCCAAGATCCGGGACTAAAGGAGACCCAGTACTTC | CASSQDPGLKETQYF
TRBJ2-1 | 11 | TRBV6-6 | NA | few | TGTGCCAGCATGGGTGTTCATGAGCAGTTCTTC | CASMGVHEQFF
TRBJ2-3 | 14 | TRBV5-1 | TRBD2 | NA | TGCGCCAGCAGTAACGGGGACTACACAGATACGCAGTATTTT | CASSNGDYTDTQYF
TRBJ2-7 | 14 | TRBV10-3 | TRBD1 | NA | TGTGCCATCAGTGAAGACAGGGTGGGCTACGAGCAGTACTTC | CAISEDRVGYEQYF
TRBJ2-3 | 14 | TRBV7-2 | NA | once | TGTGCCAGCAGCTTGGGGGGGGCGACAGATACGCAGTATTTT | CASSLGGATDTQYF
TRBJ1-2 | 15 | TRBV28 | NA | NA | TGTGCCAGCAGTCCTCCCGCCCTGGGAAACTATGGCTACACCTTC | CASSPPALGNYGYTF
TRBJ2-1 | 15 | TRBV29-1 | NA | once | TGCAGCGTTGAGCTGGGGGCGAGCTCCTTCGATGAGCAGTTCTTC | CSVELGASSFDEQFF
TRBJ2-5 | 15 | TRBV7-9 | NA | NA | TGTGCCAGCAGCCCCCTCGGCGTGGGGGAAGAGACCCAGTACTTC | CASSPLGVGEETQYF
TRBJ1-1 | 13 | TRBV5-4 | NA | NA | TGTGCCAGCAGCCTGGACACAGCATCTGAAGCTTTCTTT | CASSLDTASEAFF
TRBJ1-2 | 12 | TRBV29-1 | NA | NA | TGCAGCGCCGAGGCGGGGAAGCTTGGCTACACCTTC | CSAEAGKLGYTF
TRBJ2-7 | 14 | TRBV2 | TRBD2 | once | TGTGCCAGCTATCTAGGACTAGGTCCCTACGAGCAGTACTTC | CASYLGLGPYEQYF
TRBJ2-6 | 15 | TRBV2 | NA | NA | TGTGCCAGCCGGAAGGGGGACTCTGGGGCCAACGTCCTGACTTTC | CASRKGDSGANVLTF
TRBJ2-1 | 15 | TRBV6-6 | TRBD1 | NA | TGTGCCAGCAGTTACTCGGACAGGGCCGGCAATGAGCAGTTCTTC | CASSYSDRAGNEQFF
TRBJ1-1 | 17 | TRBV19 | NA | NA | TGTGCCAGTAGTATCAACCCCCTCGGGGGCATGAACACTGAAGCTTTCTTT | CASSINPLGGMNTEAFF
TRBJ1-2 | 13 | TRBV5-4 | TRBD1 | NA | TGTGCCAGCAGCGGGACAGGGGGCTATGGCTACACCTTC | CASSGTGGYGYTF
TRBJ2-7 | 13 | TRBV11-3 | TRBD2 | NA | TGTGCCAGCAGCTTAGGTAGCGGGTACGAGCAGTACTTC | CASSLGSGYEQYF
TRBJ1-1 | 15 | TRBV25-1 | NA | NA | TGTGCCAGCAGTGAATCCCGGGGGGTGAACACTGAAGCTTTCTTT | CASSESRGVNTEAFF
TRBJ1-4 | 15 | TRBV19 | NA | NA | TGTGCCAGTAGCGATGGGGGGGCAACTAATGAAAAACTGTTTTTT | CASSDGGATNEKLFF
TRBJ1-2 | 14 | TRBV9 | NA | once | TGTGCCAGCAGCCCATCTGGGGGGGTTGGAGGCTACACCTTC | CASSPSGGVGGYTF
TRBJ1-4 | 15 | TRBV13 | TRBD1 | NA | TGTGCCAGCAGCTCGTCCAGGGGGCGCCGTGAAAAACTGTTTTTT | CASSSSRGRREKLFF
TRBJ1-5 | 15 | TRBV27 | NA | NA | TGTGCCAGCAGTTTACTGGGACCTCGGAATCAGCCCCAGCATTTT | CASSLLGPRNQPQHF
TRBJ2-1 | 15 | TRBV28 | TRBD1 | NA | TGTGCCAGCAATCCGACAGGGTACTCCTACAATGAGCAGTTCTTC | CASNPTGYSYNEQFF
TRBJ2-6 | 17 | TRBV4-2 | NA | NA | TGTGCCAGCAGCCAAGATGACGGGACGACTGGGGCCAACGTCCTGACTTTC | CASSQDDGTTGANVLTF
TRBJ1-1 | 15 | TRBV7-9 | NA | NA | TGTGCCAGCAGCCTCCCGGGGAGGGAGAACACTGAAGCTTTCTTT | CASSLPGRENTEAFF
TRBJ2-2 | 16 | TRBV27 | TRBD2 | NA | TGTGCCAGCAGTTTCGGTGGCGGGAGAGGCACCGGGGAGCTGTTTTTT | CASSFGGGRGTGELFF
TRBJ2-3 | 13 | TRBV27 | TRBD1 | NA | TGTGCCAGCAGTCGCAGGGGGACAGATACGCAGTATTTT | CASSRRGTDTQYF